One sample yielded the 25 T cell receptor beta chains listed below, sequenced in a study of blood T cell repertoires in COVID-19. Only in-frame clones appear in the TCRdb table, and some are missing; sequencing was by immunoSEQ multiplex PCR. This sample has about 200,000 clones; more than 65% occur once, and the top ten carry about 13%. Material: peripheral blood. These receptors were taken from a human donor in a cohort sampled during active COVID-19.

This clone was seen only once. The chain links TRBV27 to TRBJ2-1; 8 bases agree with TRBD2. The CDR3 is 18 residues long. Per the germline V gene, CDR1 is MNHEY and CDR2 is SMNVEV (reference sequence). V shed 2 bases, J shed 7 bases, and the junction held 16 bases outside the gene matches. In DNA, the CDR3 is TGTGCCAGCAGTTTACGATGGGTACTAGCGGAAACCCCGAATGAGCAGTTCTTC. It is translated as CASSLRWVLAETPNEQFF.

The J gene is TRBJ1-2, the V gene TRBV10-2; D unresolved. Germline V gene data show CDR1 as WSHSY and CDR2 as SAAADI. V lost 2 bases and J lost 5, with 3 bases in between. The CDR3 is 11 residues long. CDR3 in amino acids: CASSEQYGYTF. CDR3 DNA sequence: TGCGCCAGCAGTGAGCAATATGGCTACACCTTC.

The V and J genes are TRBV28 and TRBJ2-2; D is unresolved. The germline V gene has CDR1 MDHEN and CDR2 SYDVKM. There are 15 residues in the CDR3. V was clipped by 8 bases and J by 5 bases, with 18 bases between them. This CDR3 is CASSPGGAETGELFF. The CDR3 DNA reads as TGTGCCAGCTCCCCCGGTGGTGCGGAAACCGGGGAGCTGTTTTTT.

The chain recombines TRBV12-5 with TRBJ2-3; a weak D match, TRBD2 (6 bases). V lost 8 bases to trimming and J lost 0 bases, with 12 bases between them. Per germline, CDR1 LGHNT and CDR2 FRNRAP. This CDR3 has 14 amino acids. This CDR3 is CASSRDFSTDTQYF. The CDR3 nucleotides are TGTGCTAGTTCCCGGGACTTTAGCACAGATACGCAGTATTTT.

The chain combines TRBV28 with TRBJ1-6; D remains ambiguous. Trimming took off 2 bases at V and 5 bases at J, with 7 bases between the two ends. Per germline, CDR1 MDHEN and CDR2 SYDVKM. The CDR3 covers 14 residues. CDR3 DNA: TGTGCCAGCAGTTTACGACACAATAATTCACCCCTCCACTTT. It specifies CASSLRHNNSPLHF.

The chain carries TRBV5-1 and TRBJ1-2; 11 positions match TRBD1. The germline V gene encodes CDR1 SGHRS and CDR2 YFSETQ. Losses at the gene ends were 4 bases for V and 0 bases for J; bases not matched to a gene: 8. The CDR3 is 17 amino acids. The CDR3 sequence is CASSPPPGQGANYGYTF. CDR3 nucleotides: TGCGCCAGCAGCCCACCCCCGGGACAGGGGGCTAACTATGGCTACACCTTC.

CDR3 in amino acids: CASSLGGGGEKLFF. CDR3 DNA sequence: TGCGCCAGCAGCTTGGGGGGAGGTGGTGAAAAACTGTTTTTT. The chain combines TRBV5-1 with TRBJ1-4; D ambiguous. The CDR3 length is 14 residues. V was pared by 0 bases and J by 7 bases, with 10 bases between. Germline values: CDR1 SGHRS, CDR2 YFSETQ.

V is TRBV10-2 and J is TRBJ2-5; TRBD2 might be the D (6 bases). V gave up 4 bases and J gave up 0 bases, with 12 bases separating them. The CDR3 is 15 amino acids. Germline V gene lookup returns CDR1 WSHSY and CDR2 SAAADI. The CDR3 reads CASSVAETYQETQYF. DNA of the CDR3: TGCGCCAGCAGTGTAGCGGAGACGTACCAAGAGACCCAGTACTTC.

The chain employs TRBV14 and TRBJ2-7; D uncertain. Germline V gene sequence: CDR1 SGHDN, CDR2 FVKESK. Trimming stripped 3 bases from V and 1 base from J, with 4 bases between. CDR3 length: 12 residues. CDR3 protein: CASSHLSYEQYF. The CDR3 DNA reads as TGTGCCAGCAGCCACCTTTCCTACGAGCAGTACTTC.

This clone has a single count. The junction departs from the called germline gene at one end, perhaps through a read error. The V gene is TRBV27, the J gene TRBJ2-7; 9 bases align to TRBD2. Germline-derived CDR1 and CDR2 are MNHEY and SMNVEV (reference sequence). The CDR3 consists of 15 residues. The CDR3 loop is CASSLSWREGDEQYF. The CDR3 DNA reads as TGTGCCAGCAGTCTATCCTGGCGGGAGGGGGACGAGCAGTACTTC.

The gene calls are TRBV19 and TRBJ2-1; 10 nucleotides match TRBD2. The CDR3 has 16 amino acids. V was clipped by 6 bases and J by 5 bases; unmatched bases: 10. Germline V gene data show CDR1 as LNHDA and CDR2 as SQIVND (reference sequence). CDR3 sequence reads: CASRVGPSGSHNEQFF. The DNA for the CDR3 is TGTGCCAGTAGGGTGGGCCCTAGCGGGAGCCACAATGAGCAGTTCTTC.

The rearrangement uses TRBV27 and TRBJ1-1; D is perhaps TRBD1 (5 bases). The germline V gene encodes CDR1 MNHEY and CDR2 SMNVEV (reference sequence). Trimming took off 5 bases at V and 2 bases at J, with 12 bases between the two ends. The length of the CDR3 is 14 residues. This CDR3 is CASSLWGENTEAFF. Written as DNA, the CDR3 is TGTGCCAGCAGTCTGTGGGGGGAAAACACTGAAGCTTTCTTT.

This sequence joins TRBV5-6 and TRBJ2-3, with a weak D call TRBD1 (6 bases). Germline V gives CDR1 SGHDT, CDR2 YYEEEE. The CDR3 runs 15 residues. V was shortened by 0 bases and J by 6 bases, with 14 bases between the two germline ends. CDR3 protein: CASSLVGTGSDTQYF. The DNA for the CDR3 is TGTGCCAGCAGCTTGGTGGGCACAGGGTCGGATACGCAGTATTTT.

J is TRBJ1-5 and V is TRBV24-1, with a weak D call TRBD1 (6 bases). Germline values: CDR1 KGHDR, CDR2 SFDVKD. This CDR3 is built from 16 residues. The ends were cut back, 4 bases at V and 7 bases at J, with 19 bases in the middle. CDR3 DNA: TGTGCCACCAGTGACAGCACACGGGACATCTCCCAGCCCCAGCATTTT. Amino acids: CATSDSTRDISQPQHF.

V gene TRBV20-1 combines with J gene TRBJ2-1, with 10 bases aligning to TRBD2. CDR1 is DFQATT, CDR2 SNEGSKA, per germline (reference sequence). The CDR3 is 15 amino acids. J was trimmed by 8 bases and V by 3 bases; bases with no gene match: 10. The CDR3 DNA sequence: TGCAGTGCTAGTCCGTCCAGCGGGAGGGTAGATGAGCAGTTCTTC. Protein: CSASPSSGRVDEQFF.

The rearrangement uses TRBV19 and TRBJ2-1, with 13 nucleotides matching TRBD2. This CDR3 spans 16 amino acids. Germline V gene sequence: CDR1 LNHDA, CDR2 SQIVND (reference sequence). With 6 bases clipped from V and 5 bases from J, the junction kept 7 bases outside the gene matches. The CDR3 here is CASRDTTSGRNNEQFF. DNA for the CDR3: TGTGCCAGTAGGGACACGACTAGCGGGAGGAACAATGAGCAGTTCTTC.

The J gene is TRBJ2-2, the V gene TRBV27; 7 bases fit TRBD2. V was clipped by 7 bases and J by 2 bases; unmatched bases: 7. The CDR3 length is 15 residues. CDR1 is MNHEY and CDR2 is SMNVEV in the germline V gene (reference sequence). CDR3 residues: CASTPSSGNTGELFF. CDR3 DNA sequence: TGTGCCAGCACGCCATCTAGCGGAAACACCGGGGAGCTGTTTTTT.

The chain employs TRBV25-1 and TRBJ2-5, with no clear D. V was pared by 2 bases and J by 4 bases, with 5 bases between. The CDR3 runs 12 residues. CDR1 MGHDK and CDR2 SYGVNS come from the germline V gene. This CDR3 reads CASSEILETQYF. The CDR3 DNA follows: TGTGCCAGCAGTGAAATTCTAGAGACCCAGTACTTC.

The chain recombines TRBV5-5 with TRBJ2-3; 10 nucleotides agree with TRBD2. Losses at the gene ends were 3 bases for V and 1 base for J; bases not matched to a gene: 5. CDR1 is SGHKS, CDR2 YYEKEE, per germline (reference sequence). This CDR3 spans 16 amino acids. DNA for the CDR3: TGTGCCAGCAGCTCCTGGACTAGCGGCCGCACAGATACGCAGTATTTT. Encoded protein: CASSSWTSGRTDTQYF.

This clone was seen a single time. The J gene is TRBJ2-5, the V gene TRBV3-1 (or the pseudogene TRBV3-2), with 11 bases that match TRBD2. The CDR3 length is 16 residues. The germline CDR1 and CDR2 sequences are LGHDT and YNNKEL (reference sequence). V was clipped by 4 bases and J by 5 bases; unmatched bases: 9. The CDR3 spells CASSRLLLAGVETQYF. For the CDR3, the DNA is TGTGCCAGCAGCCGTCTGCTACTAGCGGGAGTGGAGACCCAGTACTTC.

This clone was recorded a few times. The rearrangement uses TRBV5-1 and TRBJ2-2; 7 nucleotides match TRBD1. V gave up 4 bases and J gave up 6 bases; unmatched junction bases: 6. This CDR3 region has 14 residues. Germline V lookup: CDR1 SGHRS, CDR2 YFSETQ. The CDR3 reads CASSTRQGAGELFF. CDR3 bases: TGCGCCAGCAGCACCCGACAGGGCGCCGGGGAGCTGTTTTTT.

In this sample, this clone turned up a few times. This chain links TRBV5-4 with TRBJ2-4, with 7 bases that match TRBD2. V lost 4 bases, J lost 1 base, and 5 bases stayed unmatched. The CDR3 is 15 amino acids. Germline lookup yields CDR1 SGHNT and CDR2 YYREEE (reference sequence). The CDR3 is CASSGEGPAKNIQYF. As DNA, the CDR3 is TGTGCCAGCAGCGGGGAGGGCCCGGCCAAAAACATTCAGTACTTC.

The V gene is TRBV19, the J gene TRBJ1-1; tentative D call: TRBD1 (5 bases). The germline V and J ends were trimmed by 4 bases and 3 bases, with 21 bases remaining between them. The CDR3 is made up of 17 amino acids. Germline V gene data show CDR1 as LNHDA and CDR2 as SQIVND (reference sequence). CDR3 in DNA: TGTGCCAGTAGTAAGGCCCCCTCCCCCAGGGATCACACTGAAGCTTTCTTT. As protein: CASSKAPSPRDHTEAFF. The full variable domain, completed using reference TRBV19 and TRBJ1-1, is DGGITQSPKYLFRKEGQNVTLSCEQNLNHDAMYWYRQDPGQGLRLIYYSQIVNDFQKGDIAEGYSVSREKKESFPLTVTSAQKNPTAFYLCASSKAPSPRDHTEAFFGQGTRLTVV.

The chain is built from TRBV28 and TRBJ1-1; a possible D gene is TRBD1 (5 bases). This CDR3 has 15 amino acids. Deletions cut 2 bases from V and 2 bases from J, with 12 bases between. Germline values: CDR1 MDHEN, CDR2 SYDVKM. CDR3 region: CASSLAPDINTEAFF. CDR3 coding DNA: TGTGCCAGCAGTTTAGCACCGGACATAAACACTGAAGCTTTCTTT. Based on the CDR3 plus reference TRBV28 and TRBJ1-1, the full variable domain is DVKVTQSSRYLVKRTGEKVFLECVQDMDHENMFWYRQDPGLGLRLIYFSYDVKMKEKGDIPEGYSVSREKKERFSLILESASTNQTSMYLCASSLAPDINTEAFFGQGTRLTVV.

This clone came up once. The V call is TRBV5-1, the J call TRBJ2-3; 8 nucleotides align to TRBD1. The trim removed 5 bases at V and 2 bases at J, leaving 7 bases unmatched. Germline V lookup: CDR1 SGHRS, CDR2 YFSETQ. The CDR3 covers 15 residues. Here the CDR3 DNA reads TGCGCCAGCAGTTCAGACAGGGGCCCCACAGATACGCAGTATTTT. This codes for CASSSDRGPTDTQYF. Filled out from reference TRBV5-1 and TRBJ2-3, the complete variable domain reads KAGVTQTPRYLIKTRGQQVTLSCSPISGHRSVSWYQQTPGQGLQFLFEYFSETQRNKGNFPGRFSGRQFSNSRSEMNVSTLELGDSALYLCASSSDRGPTDTQYFGPGTRLTVL.